This T cell receptor (beta chain) stems from a study of brain T cells in children with intractable seizures. Noted time point: blood from clinic visit 5 months post-surgery; TSC patient then seizure free. Using immunoSEQ multiplex PCR, the repertoire was profiled, and TCRdb retains in-frame clones only, with some absent. The table lists about 350,000 clones, roughly 93% of them singletons. The CDR3 consists of 15 residues. CDR1 is SGHNT and CDR2 is YENEEA in the germline V gene. Unmatched junction bases numbered 9, after V lost 5 bases and J lost 6 bases. This specimen was peripheral blood, taken less than 6 months after surgery. This chain connects TRBV11-3 to TRBJ2-1; 8 bases line up with TRBD2. This sequence originates from a boy under two years old with tuberous sclerosis and intractable seizures. The CDR3: CASSTSGTRINEQFF. DNA of the CDR3: TGTGCCAGCAGCACAAGTGGGACTAGGATCAATGAGCAGTTCTTC. Full variable domain (outside the CDR3, taken from reference TRBV11-3 and TRBJ2-1): EAGVVQSPRYKIIEKKQPVAFWCNPISGHNTLYWYLQNLGQGPELLIRYENEEAVDDSQLPKDRFSAERLKGVDSTLKIQPAELGDSAVYLCASSTSGTRINEQFFGPGTRLTVL.